This record looks at one T cell receptor (beta chain) sequence and its context. This specimen belongs to a study of blood T cell repertoires in COVID-19. Recruits, aged roughly 18 to 90 years, lived in 24 US areas. Participant reports of clinical history set cohort assignment. Cohort 3 donors counted as recovered after two negative PCRs, clearance, or resolved symptoms. The V gene lost 3 bases and the J gene lost 2 bases, with 11 bases spanning the gap. The CDR3 length is 15 residues. Per germline, CDR1 KGHSH and CDR2 LQKENI. Assay: immunoSEQ multiplex PCR; the TCRdb copy retains only in-frame clones and omits some. Of some 530,000 clones listed, roughly nine tenths are singletons.

The sequence came from a woman aged 60-75 years who had recovered from COVID-19. The genes are TRBV18 and TRBJ1-3, with a possible D match to TRBD1 (5 bases). Sequenced input: PBMCs or T cells enriched from blood (not recorded which). The CDR3 sequence: CASSPSGITGNTIYF. CDR3 DNA: TGTGCCAGCTCACCGTCAGGGATTACTGGAAACACCATATATTTT.